This passage covers 9 T cell receptor beta chains from one sample sequenced in a study of post-analysis software for immune sequencing data. Study-level findings and limits: Four or five TRBV segments, TRBV5-6, TRBV5-1 and TRBV20-1 among them, were found more frequent in patients than controls.

Their cognate antigens are unknown. Libraries were made from TCR beta cDNA, and they carried unique molecular identifiers. MiXCR, applied by TCRdb to the PCR reads, yields one record per CDR3 protein. The sample has around 440,000 distinct CDR3 sequences; under 55% are singletons. The material sequenced was blood. The receptors were gathered from a girl aged 10 to 17 with multiple sclerosis.

The CDR3 reads CASSPRHSTDTQYF. In DNA, the CDR3 is TGTGCCAGCAGCCCCCGGCACAGCACAGATACGCAGTATTTT. J is TRBJ2-3 and V is TRBV7-2; D remains ambiguous. Germline lookup yields CDR1 SGHTA and CDR2 FQGNSA. This CDR3 contains 14 residues. Trimming took 5 bases from V and 0 from J, leaving 9 bases between them.

As regards this clonotype: Mismatch with germline at one junction end may stem from a read error. The rearrangement uses TRBV20-1 and TRBJ2-5, with unresolved D. The last part of the DNA fits TRBJ2-7 better; the J call may be wrong. There are 12 residues in the CDR3. CDR1 is DFQATT and CDR2 is SNEGSKA in the germline V gene (reference sequence). In DNA form, the CDR3 reads TGCGGTGCTAGAGATTTGGGGTACGAGCAGTACTTC. Encoded protein: CGARDLGYEQYF.

This clonotype was counted between two and nine times. The chain recombines TRBV4-1 with TRBJ2-7; D tentatively reads TRBD1 or TRBD2 (5 bases each). Germline values: CDR1 MGHRA, CDR2 YSYEKL. V was shortened by 3 bases and J by 0 bases, with 9 bases between the two germline ends. This CDR3 is built from 14 residues. The DNA of the CDR3 is TGCGCCAGCAGCCAGGGACCTCCCTCCTACGAGCAGTACTTC. Translating it yields CASSQGPPSYEQYF.

This clonotype turned up a few times. The chain recombines TRBV3-1 with TRBJ1-2, with no clear D. The V gene's germline CDR1 is LGHDT and CDR2 YNNKEL (reference sequence). The CDR3 consists of 14 residues. Trimming cost V 1 base and J 7 bases, with 13 bases left between them. CDR3 sequence (DNA): TGTGCCAGCAGCCAAGTTCCAGGAAGAAGTGGCTACACCTTC. This codes for CASSQVPGRSGYTF.

The genes are TRBV28 and TRBJ1-2; the D is unclear. Germline assignment: CDR1 MDHEN and CDR2 SYDVKM. Trimming stripped 2 bases from V and 7 bases from J, with 11 bases between. This CDR3 is built from 13 residues. The CDR3 coding sequence is TGTGCCAGCAGTTTAAAGACGACAACTGGCTACACCTTC. This codes for CASSLKTTTGYTF.

The V call is TRBV18, the J call TRBJ2-1; 10 nucleotides match TRBD2. With V trimmed by 5 bases and J by 6 bases, 31 bases remained unmatched. This CDR3 contains 23 residues. The germline V gene encodes CDR1 KGHSH and CDR2 LQKENI. CDR3 amino acids: CASSLNETGLAGVLVRGLNEQFF. The CDR3 bases are TGTGCCAGCTCATTGAATGAAACGGGGCTAGCGGGAGTCCTTGTCCGAGGACTCAATGAGCAGTTCTTC.

This clonotype has at least ten counts. This rearrangement joins TRBV9 to TRBJ1-2; 7 bases are a match to TRBD1. CDR1 and CDR2 from the germline V gene are SGDLS and YYNGEE. The CDR3 loop spans 13 amino acids. Trimming took 2 bases from V and 2 from J; bases not matched to a gene: 0. CDR3 DNA: TGTGCCAGCAGCGTGACAGGGAACTATGGCTACACCTTC. As protein: CASSVTGNYGYTF.

The chain has TRBV27 and TRBJ2-5, with a tentative D call TRBD1 (5 bases). CDR3 length: 15 amino acids. Trimming took 6 bases from V and 1 from J, leaving 15 bases between them. From germline, CDR1 is MNHEY and CDR2 SMNVEV (reference sequence). The CDR3 bases are TGTGCCAGCAGCGAAAGACAGACAGTCCAAGAGACCCAGTACTTC. Its protein product is CASSERQTVQETQYF.

The chain employs TRBV6-2 or TRBV6-3 and TRBJ2-7; D may correspond to TRBD1 or TRBD2 (6 bases each). CDR1 and CDR2 from the germline V gene are MNHEY and SVGEGT. The CDR3 is 15 residues long. Trimming left V 2 bases short and J 3 bases short, with 14 bases between. The CDR3 spells CASSYRGRGLYEQYF. In DNA form, the CDR3 reads TGTGCCAGCAGTTACAGGGGCCGGGGGCTCTACGAGCAGTACTTC.